This T cell receptor beta chain was sequenced during a study of blood T cell repertoires in COVID-19. As for the study in general: Spain, Italy and the United States supplied samples that represented acute and convalescent COVID-19.

Concerning this clone: One end of the junction fails to match germline, which may point to a read error.

In the original analysis: Amplified reference gene primers provided the basis for estimating nucleated cell counts. Using immunoSEQ multiplex PCR, the repertoire was profiled, and TCRdb retains in-frame clones only, with some absent. That table supplies the V and J calls and clone size; D and trimming were determined from the DNA. This sample has roughly 90,000 clones; 89% occur once, and the top ten carry about 5%. The sequencing sample was made of peripheral blood. This TCR came from a woman at least 80 years old with active COVID-19.

The CDR3: CASSSEDRWVSKGF. The CDR3 coding sequence is TGTGCCAGCAGCTCGGAAGATAGATGGGTGTCTAAGGGGTTT. The gene calls are TRBV7-2 and TRBJ1-1; perhaps TRBD1 as D (5 bases). The CDR3 spans 14 residues. CDR1 is SGHTA and CDR2 is FQGNSA in the germline V gene.